Described below is a single T cell receptor (beta chain) sequence and its context. Its target is unknown. This sample is part of a study of cytomegalovirus exposure and HLA in healthy donors. Overall study findings and caveats: Generally TCR sequences proved uncommon, though certain public TCRs appeared in numerous donors. Through in vitro validation, three CMV-associated chains were shown to be specific for CMV antigens.

CDR3 length equals 14 residues. The V end was cut by 0 bases, the J end by 4 bases, with 12 bases between. The germline V gene has CDR1 GTSNPN and CDR2 SVGIG (reference sequence). The table came from immunoSEQ multiplex PCR; TCRdb's copy has only in-frame clones and leaves some out. The sample contains roughly 150,000 clones, roughly 90% of which appear only once. Sequencing used PBMCs. The TCR comes from a woman aged 18-35 years in good health and CMV-seropositive. This chain joins TRBV30 and TRBJ1-1; weak D call: TRBD1 (5 bases). The DNA of the CDR3 is TGTGCCTGGAGTGTAAGGGGCGGGAGCACTGAAGCTTTCTTT. Amino acid sequence: CAWSVRGGSTEAFF. Full variable domain (outside the CDR3, taken from reference TRBV30 and TRBJ1-1): SQTIHQWPATLVQPVGSPLSLECTVEGTSNPNLYWYRQAAGRGLQLLFYSVGIGQISSEVPQNLSASRPQDRQFILSSKKLLLSDSGFYLCAWSVRGGSTEAFFGQGTRLTVV.